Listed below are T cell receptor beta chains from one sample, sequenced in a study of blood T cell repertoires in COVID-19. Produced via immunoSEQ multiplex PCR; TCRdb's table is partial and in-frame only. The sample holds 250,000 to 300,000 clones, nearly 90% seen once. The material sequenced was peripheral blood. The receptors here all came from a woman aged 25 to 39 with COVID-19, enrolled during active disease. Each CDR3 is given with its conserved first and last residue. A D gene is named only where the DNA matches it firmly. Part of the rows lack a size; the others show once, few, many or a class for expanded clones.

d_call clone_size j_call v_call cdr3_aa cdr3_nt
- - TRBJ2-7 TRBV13 CASSLEGLEQYF TGTGCCAGCAGCTTAGAAGGACTCGAGCAGTACTTC
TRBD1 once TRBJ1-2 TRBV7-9 CASSLSPGTGKYGYTF TGTGCCAGCAGCTTATCCCCTGGGACAGGGAAGTATGGCTACACCTTC
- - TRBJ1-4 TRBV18 CASSPPLVERGEKLFF TGTGCCAGCTCACCCCCACTGGTGGAACGGGGAGAAAAACTGTTTTTT
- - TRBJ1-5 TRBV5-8 CASSLVSEAQPQHF TGTGCCAGCAGCTTGGTGTCAGAGGCTCAGCCCCAGCATTTT
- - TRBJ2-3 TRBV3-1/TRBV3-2 CASSQEGRGALDTQYF TGTGCCAGCAGCCAAGAAGGGCGGGGAGCCCTGGATACGCAGTATTTT
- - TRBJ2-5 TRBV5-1 CASSLGSRETQYF TGCGCCAGCAGCTTGGGGTCCCGGGAGACCCAGTACTTC
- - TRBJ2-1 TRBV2 CASSELPTGSYNEQFF TGTGCCAGCAGTGAACTTCCGACAGGCTCCTACAATGAGCAGTTCTTC
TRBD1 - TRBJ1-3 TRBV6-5 CASSRTGERGNTIYF TGTGCCAGCAGCCGCACAGGGGAAAGAGGAAACACCATATATTTT
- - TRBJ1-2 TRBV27 CASSLSTAINYGYTF TGTGCCAGCAGTTTATCGACAGCGATTAACTATGGCTACACCTTC
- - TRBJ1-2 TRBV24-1 CATSLRGTLGYTF TGTGCCACCAGTTTAAGGGGAACTCTTGGCTACACCTTC
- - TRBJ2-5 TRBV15 CATSRDRLKTQYF TGTGCCACCAGCAGAGATCGACTCAAGACCCAGTACTTC
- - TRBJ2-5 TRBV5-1 CASSLAGRETQYF TGCGCCAGCAGCTTGGCAGGGCGGGAGACCCAGTACTTC
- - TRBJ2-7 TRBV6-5 CASRTGIDYEQYF TGTGCCAGCCGAACCGGGATTGACTACGAGCAGTACTTC
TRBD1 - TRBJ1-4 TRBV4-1 CASTPHRGAGTNEKLFF TGCGCCAGCACCCCCCACAGGGGGGCCGGAACTAATGAAAAACTGTTTTTT
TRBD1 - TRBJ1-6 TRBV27 CASSNPDGAGGHSPLHF TGTGCCAGCAGTAACCCCGACGGGGCAGGGGGACATTCACCCCTCCACTTT
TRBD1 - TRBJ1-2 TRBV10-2 CASSESSDRAYGYTF TGCGCCAGCAGTGAGTCATCCGACAGGGCATATGGCTACACCTTC
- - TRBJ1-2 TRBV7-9 CASSLQTGLHGYTF TGTGCCAGCAGCCTACAGACAGGATTGCATGGCTACACCTTC
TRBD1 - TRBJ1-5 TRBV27 CASSTDRGDNQPQHF TGTGCCAGCAGTACGGACAGGGGGGACAATCAGCCCCAGCATTTT
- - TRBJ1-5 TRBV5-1 CASRARDSNQPQHF TGCGCCAGCAGAGCGCGGGACAGCAATCAGCCCCAGCATTTT
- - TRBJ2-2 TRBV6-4 CASSRGPTGMNTGELFF TGTGCCAGCAGCCGGGGTCCAACAGGGATGAACACCGGGGAGCTGTTTTTT
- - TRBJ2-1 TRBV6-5 CASSVWQGYNEQFF TGTGCCAGCAGCGTATGGCAGGGATACAATGAGCAGTTCTTC
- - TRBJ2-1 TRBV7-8 CASSPPANEQFF TGTGCCAGCAGCCCCCCTGCGAATGAGCAGTTCTTC
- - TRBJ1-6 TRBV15 CATSRQAANSPLHF TGTGCCACCAGCAGGCAGGCAGCCAATTCACCCCTCCACTTT
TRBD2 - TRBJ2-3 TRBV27 CASSTLAGSTDTQYF TGTGCCAGCAGTACCCTAGCGGGGAGCACAGATACGCAGTATTTT
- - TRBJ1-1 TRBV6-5 CASREGNTEAFF TGTGCCAGCAGGGAGGGGAACACTGAAGCTTTCTTT
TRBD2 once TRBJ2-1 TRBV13 CASSWTSGGKPPYNEQFF TGTGCCAGCAGCTGGACTAGCGGGGGTAAACCGCCCTACAATGAGCAGTTCTTC
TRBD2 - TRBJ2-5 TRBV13 CASSLGASGGVEETQYF TGTGCCAGCAGCTTAGGGGCTAGCGGGGGTGTTGAAGAGACCCAGTACTTC
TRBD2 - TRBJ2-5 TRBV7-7 CASSFSGGGGETQYF TGTGCCAGCAGCTTCAGCGGGGGCGGGGGAGAGACCCAGTACTTC
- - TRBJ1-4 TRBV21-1 CASSFGQATNEKLFF TGTGCCAGCAGCTTTGGACAGGCAACTAATGAAAAACTGTTTTTT
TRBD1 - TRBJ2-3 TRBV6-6 CASSYWDRGPDTQYF TGTGCCAGCAGTTACTGGGACAGGGGGCCAGATACGCAGTATTTT
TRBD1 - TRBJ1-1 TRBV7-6 CASSFDVRGKNTEAFF TGTGCCAGCAGCTTCGATGTCAGGGGGAAGAACACTGAAGCTTTCTTT
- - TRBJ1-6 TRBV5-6 CASSIRGFDSPLHF TGTGCCAGCAGCATCAGGGGTTTCGATTCACCCCTCCACTTT
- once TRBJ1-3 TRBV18 CASSPIGTGNTIYF TGTGCCAGCTCACCTATCGGGACTGGAAACACCATATATTTT
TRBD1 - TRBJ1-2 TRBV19 CATSTGINNDGYTF TGTGCCACCTCGACAGGGATCAATAACGATGGCTACACCTTC
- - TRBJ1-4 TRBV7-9 CASSLGWLTKEKLFF TGTGCCAGCAGCTTAGGGTGGCTGACAAAGGAAAAACTGTTTTTT
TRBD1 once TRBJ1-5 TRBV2 CASRPGQGSQPQHF TGTGCCAGCAGGCCGGGACAGGGAAGTCAGCCCCAGCATTTT
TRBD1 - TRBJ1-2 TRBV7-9 CASSADYRGGYTF TGTGCCAGCAGCGCCGATTACAGGGGTGGCTACACCTTC
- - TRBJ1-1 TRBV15 CATSRKVGLNTEAFF TGTGCCACCAGCAGAAAAGTGGGCTTGAACACTGAAGCTTTCTTT
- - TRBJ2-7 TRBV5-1 CASSQTGTGYEQYF TGCGCCAGCAGCCAAACAGGGACCGGTTACGAGCAGTACTTC
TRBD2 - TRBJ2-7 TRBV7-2 CASSLGAGDYYEQYF TGTGCCAGCAGCTTGGGCGCGGGGGATTACTACGAGCAGTACTTC
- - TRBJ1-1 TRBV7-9 CASSPVQGGVEAFF TGTGCCAGCAGCCCGGTCCAGGGTGGAGTTGAAGCTTTCTTT
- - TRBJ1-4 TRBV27 CASSLFPEGVREKLFF TGTGCCAGCAGTTTATTCCCCGAGGGCGTAAGGGAAAAACTGTTTTTT
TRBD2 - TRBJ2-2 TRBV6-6 CASSLATSNSNTGELFF TGTGCCAGCAGTCTGGCGACTAGCAACAGTAACACCGGGGAGCTGTTTTTT
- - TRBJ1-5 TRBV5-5 CASSYGGNQPQHF TGTGCCAGCAGCTACGGGGGAAATCAGCCCCAGCATTTT
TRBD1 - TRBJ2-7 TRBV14 CASSHRPGQGTYEQYF TGTGCCAGCAGCCATCGACCGGGACAGGGTACCTACGAGCAGTACTTC
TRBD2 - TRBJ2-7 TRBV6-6 CASSYSPSGYEQYF TGTGCCAGCAGTTACTCGCCTAGCGGTTACGAGCAGTACTTC
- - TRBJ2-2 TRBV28 CASSPALGINTGELFF TGTGCCAGCAGTCCTGCACTAGGTATTAACACCGGGGAGCTGTTTTTT
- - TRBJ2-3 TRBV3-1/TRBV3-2 CASSQRGIADTQYF TGTGCCAGCAGCCAACGGGGTATCGCAGATACGCAGTATTTT
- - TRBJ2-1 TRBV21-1 CASSKEGSGGNNEQFF TGTGCCAGCAGCAAAGAGGGTAGCGGGGGGAACAATGAGCAGTTCTTC
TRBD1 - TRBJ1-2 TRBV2 CASSGDRLGSGYGYTF TGTGCCAGCAGTGGGGACAGGCTAGGGAGTGGCTATGGCTACACCTTC
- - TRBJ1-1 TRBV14 CASSHSMNTEAFF TGTGCCAGCAGCCATTCCATGAACACTGAAGCTTTCTTT
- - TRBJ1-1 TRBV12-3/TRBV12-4 CASSSGVYEAFF TGTGCCAGCAGTTCAGGGGTTTATGAAGCTTTCTTT